This TCR beta chain was recovered during a study of spatial heterogeneity in lung cancer. Study-wide results and caveats: The study found ubiquitous expanded tumor TCRs in blood more at resection than follow-up.

This clonotype was detected many times. Its target is unknown. The CDR3 has 14 residues. Trimming at V came to 5 bases and at J to 6 bases, leaving 6 bases not matched to a gene. Indicated time point: sample taken at primary tumor resection. TCRdb fed the 5' RACE reads into MiXCR, producing one record per CDR3 protein. The sample includes over 50,000 distinct CDR3 sequences, approximately 6% of them seen just once. The source is a female donor with early-stage non-small cell lung cancer. Sequencing used PBMCs, obtained at surgery. The V gene is TRBV12-3 or TRBV12-4, the J gene TRBJ2-5; 10 bases align to TRBD1. The CDR3 loop reads CASSATGGAKTQYF. CDR3 nucleotides: TGTGCCAGCAGTGCGACAGGGGGCGCGAAGACCCAGTACTTC.